This TCR beta chain was retrieved from a study of T cells in Graves' hyperthyroidism and ophthalmopathy. About the study: Specimen type is peripheral blood, collected at initial diagnosis prior to any treatment.

The CDR3 sequence is 17 residues long. V lost 8 bases and J lost 1, with 18 bases in between. Template material for amplifying TCR beta CDR3 regions consisted of RNA transcripts. HTBI primers were used for first-round RT-PCR of the TCR CDR3. From the multiplex PCR reads, TCRdb called clonotypes with MiXCR, one entry per CDR3 protein. The sample holds a few hundred thousand distinct CDR3 sequences, less than 25% seen once. The sample holds a few counts of this clonotype. Sample: blood. The chain is built from TRBV12-3 or TRBV12-4 and TRBJ1-6; a weak D match, TRBD1 (5 bases). This receptor was identified in a man between 18 and 35 years old with Graves' hyperthyroidism. CDR3 bases: TGTGCCAGCCGCCGGGACTCCCTTTCTTCCTATAATTCACCCCTCCACTTT. Translated, it gives CASRRDSLSSYNSPLHF.